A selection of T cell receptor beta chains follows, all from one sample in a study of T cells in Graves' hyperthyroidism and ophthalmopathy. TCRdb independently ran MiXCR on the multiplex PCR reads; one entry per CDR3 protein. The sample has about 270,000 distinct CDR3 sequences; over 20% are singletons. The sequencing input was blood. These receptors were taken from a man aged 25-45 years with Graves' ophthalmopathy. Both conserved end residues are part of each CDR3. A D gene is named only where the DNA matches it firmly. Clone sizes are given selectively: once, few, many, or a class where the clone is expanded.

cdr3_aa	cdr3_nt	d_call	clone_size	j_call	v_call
CASGRTRDNEQFF	TGTGCCAGCGGCCGGACTAGGGACAATGAGCAGTTCTTC	TRBD2	many	TRBJ2-1	TRBV2
CASAGRANPYNEQFF	TGTGCCAGCGCAGGCAGGGCCAACCCCTACAATGAGCAGTTCTTC	NA	few	TRBJ2-1	TRBV25-1
CSARDATRGNTGELFF	TGCAGTGCTAGAGATGCGACCCGCGGCAACACCGGGGAGCTGTTTTTT	NA	NA	TRBJ2-2	TRBV20-1
CASSSWTSGDEQFF	TGTGCCAGCAGTTCGTGGACTAGCGGCGATGAGCAGTTCTTC	TRBD2	many	TRBJ2-1	TRBV28
CASSPQIQGNSPLHF	TGTGCCAGCTCACCACAGATACAGGGCAATTCACCCCTCCACTTT	NA	NA	TRBJ1-6	TRBV18
CASSESRVGIYEQYF	TGCGCCAGCAGTGAGTCAAGGGTGGGGATCTACGAGCAGTACTTC	NA	NA	TRBJ2-7	TRBV10-2
CASSLGPTTDTQYF	TGCGCCAGCAGCTTGGGACCGACGACAGATACGCAGTATTTT	NA	few	TRBJ2-3	TRBV5-1
CASSFPQGTQYF	TGTGCCAGCAGTTTCCCCCAGGGTACGCAGTATTTT	NA	NA	TRBJ2-3	TRBV27
CASSPEVRGNSYNEQFF	TGTGCCAGCAGTCCCGAGGTGAGGGGGAACTCCTACAATGAGCAGTTCTTC	NA	few	TRBJ2-1	TRBV28
CASSWAVGSYNEQFF	TGTGCCAGCAGCTGGGCGGTCGGGTCCTACAATGAGCAGTTCTTC	NA	few	TRBJ2-1	TRBV7-9
CASSLDAAQTDTQYF	TGCGCCAGCAGCCTGGATGCGGCTCAAACAGATACGCAGTATTTT	NA	many	TRBJ2-3	TRBV5-1
CASSLIGGQSEAFF	TGTGCCAGCAGCTTAATTGGGGGACAGAGTGAAGCTTTCTTT	TRBD1	many	TRBJ1-1	TRBV11-3
CASSGQGAKETQYF	TGTGCCAGCAGCGGACAGGGGGCAAAAGAGACCCAGTACTTC	TRBD1	many	TRBJ2-5	TRBV6-2/TRBV6-3
CASSLFVAPQETQYF	TGCGCCAGCAGCTTATTTGTGGCGCCCCAAGAGACCCAGTACTTC	NA	NA	TRBJ2-5	TRBV7-2
CASSFLPYNEQFF	TGTGCCAGCAGCTTTCTTCCGTACAATGAGCAGTTCTTC	NA	NA	TRBJ2-1	TRBV7-8
CATSDRGTGVREQYF	TGTGCCACCAGTGATCGAGGGACAGGGGTGAGGGAGCAGTACTTC	TRBD1	many	TRBJ2-7	TRBV24-1